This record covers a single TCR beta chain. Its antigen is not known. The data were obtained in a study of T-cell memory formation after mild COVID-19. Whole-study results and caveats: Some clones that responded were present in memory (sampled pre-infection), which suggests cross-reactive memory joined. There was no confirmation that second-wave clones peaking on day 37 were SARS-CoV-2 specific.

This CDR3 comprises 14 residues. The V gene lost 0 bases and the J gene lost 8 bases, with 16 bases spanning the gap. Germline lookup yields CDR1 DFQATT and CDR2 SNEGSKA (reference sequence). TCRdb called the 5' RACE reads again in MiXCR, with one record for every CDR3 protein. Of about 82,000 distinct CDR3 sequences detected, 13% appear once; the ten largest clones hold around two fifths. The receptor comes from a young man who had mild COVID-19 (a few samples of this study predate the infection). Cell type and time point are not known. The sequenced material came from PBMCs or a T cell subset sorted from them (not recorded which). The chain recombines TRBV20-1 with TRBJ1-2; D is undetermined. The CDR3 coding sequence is TGCAGTGCTAGAGAGCTCGGGGAGGTAGAGGGCTACACCTTC. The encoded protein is CSARELGEVEGYTF.